This T cell receptor (beta chain) was retrieved from a study of T cells in Graves' hyperthyroidism and ophthalmopathy. This CDR3 region has 14 residues. Trimming shortened V by 3 bases and J by 2 bases, and 11 bases separated the two germline ends. CDR1 is SGHNT and CDR2 is YENEEA in the germline V gene. This clonotype was detected a few times. Newly diagnosed hyperthyroidism patients aged 18 to 65 years had disease lasting under 2 months. Template material for amplifying TCR beta CDR3 regions consisted of RNA transcripts. The HTBI primer set was used in a first-round RT-PCR of the TCR CDR3. MiXCR was run by TCRdb on the multiplex PCR reads, yielding one entry per CDR3 protein. The sample includes 600,000 to 900,000 distinct CDR3 sequences, roughly 17% of them seen just once.

The chain has TRBV11-3 and TRBJ2-7; tentatively, D is TRBD2 (6 bases). The sequencing input was blood. The origin of this receptor is a man younger than 30 with Graves' hyperthyroidism. The CDR3: CASSFGGTTYEQYF. CDR3 nucleotides: TGTGCCAGCAGCTTCGGCGGGACCACCTACGAGCAGTACTTC.